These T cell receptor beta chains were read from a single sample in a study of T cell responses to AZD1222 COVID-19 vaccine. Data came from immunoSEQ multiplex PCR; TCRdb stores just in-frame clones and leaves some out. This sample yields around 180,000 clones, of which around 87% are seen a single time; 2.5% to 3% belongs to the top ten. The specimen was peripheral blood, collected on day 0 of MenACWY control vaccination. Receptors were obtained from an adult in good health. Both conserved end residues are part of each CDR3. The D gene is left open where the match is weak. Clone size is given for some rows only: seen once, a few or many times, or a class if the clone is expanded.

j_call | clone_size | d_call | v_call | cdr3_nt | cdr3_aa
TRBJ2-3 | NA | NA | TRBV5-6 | TGTGCCAGCAGCGCCACGCAGGGAGGAACAGATACGCAGTATTTT | CASSATQGGTDTQYF
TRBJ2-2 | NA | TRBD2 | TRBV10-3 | TGTGCCTCGTCCCCCGCGGGACAGAGCGGGAGGGCCGGGGAGCTGTTTTTT | CASSPAGQSGRAGELFF
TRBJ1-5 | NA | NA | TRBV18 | TGTGCCAGCTCACCTGTTGGGGGACAGCCCCAGCATTTT | CASSPVGGQPQHF
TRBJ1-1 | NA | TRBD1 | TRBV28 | TGTGCCAGCAGGTCGGACAGGGAGAACACTGAAGCTTTCTTT | CASRSDRENTEAFF
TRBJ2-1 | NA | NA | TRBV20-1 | TGCAGTGCGACTACGAGCAATGAGCAGTTCTTC | CSATTSNEQFF
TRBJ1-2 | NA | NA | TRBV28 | TGTGCCATTCTAGTGGGGGGGACTGGGGACTATGGCTACACCTTC | CAILVGGTGDYGYTF
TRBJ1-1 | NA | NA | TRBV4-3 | TGCGCCAGCAGCCAAGATCCGGGTACTGAAGCTTTCTTT | CASSQDPGTEAFF
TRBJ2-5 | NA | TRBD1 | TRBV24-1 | TGTGCCACCAGTGATCCAAGGACAGGGGGCAAGGGAGAGACCCAGTACTTC | CATSDPRTGGKGETQYF
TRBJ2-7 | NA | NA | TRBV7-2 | TGTGCCAGCAGCTTAACGTCGCGGGGTACCTACGAGCAGTACTTC | CASSLTSRGTYEQYF
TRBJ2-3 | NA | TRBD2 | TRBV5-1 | TGCGCCAGCAGCTTGAGTATAGCGGGAGGGCCCTGGATAGATACGCAGTATTTT | CASSLSIAGGPWIDTQYF
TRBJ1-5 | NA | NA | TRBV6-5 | TGTGCCACTGGGGGTAGCAATCAGCCCCAGCATTTT | CATGGSNQPQHF
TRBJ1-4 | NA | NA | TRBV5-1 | TGCGCCAGCAGCATAGGGACATTTGCAACTAATGAAAAACTGTTTTTT | CASSIGTFATNEKLFF
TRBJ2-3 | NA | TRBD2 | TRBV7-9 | TGTGCCAGCAGCCGGACTAGCGGGAGCGTTCCGTCGCAGTATTTT | CASSRTSGSVPSQYF
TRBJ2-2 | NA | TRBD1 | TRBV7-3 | TGTGCCAGCAGCTTTACAGGGGAAGCCGGGGAGCTGTTTTTT | CASSFTGEAGELFF
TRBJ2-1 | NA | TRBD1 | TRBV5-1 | TGCGCCAGCAGGAGATTAGGACAGGGTTCCAATGAGCAGTTCTTC | CASRRLGQGSNEQFF
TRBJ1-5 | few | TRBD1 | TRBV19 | TGTGCCAGTAGAACGACAGGGCGATTGCAGCCCCAGCATTTT | CASRTTGRLQPQHF
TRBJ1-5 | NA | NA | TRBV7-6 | TGTGCCAGCCAAGAATGGCCCGGCAATCAGCCCCAGCATTTT | CASQEWPGNQPQHF
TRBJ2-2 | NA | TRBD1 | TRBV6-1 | TGTGCCAGCAGTGCCCAGCCAGGGACAGGAACCGGGGAGCTGTTTTTT | CASSAQPGTGTGELFF
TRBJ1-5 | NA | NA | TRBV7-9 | TGTGCCAGCAGCGAAGCCGGGGATCAGCCCCAGCATTTT | CASSEAGDQPQHF
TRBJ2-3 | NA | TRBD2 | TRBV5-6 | TGTGCCAGCAGCTTGATGTTAGCGGGGGGGCAAGATACGCAGTATTTT | CASSLMLAGGQDTQYF
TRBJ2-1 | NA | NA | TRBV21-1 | TGTGCCAGCAGCAAACGGGTGGGTACTAGCGGGACCCAGAGATACAATGAGCAGTTCTTC | CASSKRVGTSGTQRYNEQFF
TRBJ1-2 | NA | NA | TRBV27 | TGTGCCAGCAGTCCGCCGGGGGGGGGCTATGGCTACACCTTC | CASSPPGGGYGYTF
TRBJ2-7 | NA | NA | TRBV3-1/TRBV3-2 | TGTGCCAGCAGCCAAGATTGGCAGAACTACGAGCAGTACTTC | CASSQDWQNYEQYF
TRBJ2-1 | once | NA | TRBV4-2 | TGTGCCAGCAGCCCCGGGACGGACTCCTACAATGAGCAGTTCTTC | CASSPGTDSYNEQFF
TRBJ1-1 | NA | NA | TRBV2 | TGTGCCAGCAGTGCCACTGAAGCTTTCTTT | CASSATEAFF
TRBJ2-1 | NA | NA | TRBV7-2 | TGTGCCAGCAGCTTAGACAGCGGTCTCCCAGCGTTCTTC | CASSLDSGLPAFF
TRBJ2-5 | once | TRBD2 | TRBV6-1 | TGTGCCAGCAGTGCCGGACAGGGACTAGCGGAAAGAAACCAAGAGACCCAGTACTTC | CASSAGQGLAERNQETQYF
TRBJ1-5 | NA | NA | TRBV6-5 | TGTGCCAGCAGCCCGTTATCGGGCAATCAGCCCCAGCATTTT | CASSPLSGNQPQHF
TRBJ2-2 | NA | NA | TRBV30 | TGTGCCTGGAGTGCCTTAAGCGGCACCGGGGAGCTGTTTTTT | CAWSALSGTGELFF
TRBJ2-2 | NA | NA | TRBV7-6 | TGTGCCAGCAGCCCCGGGCCCCTCACCGGGGAGCTGTTTTTT | CASSPGPLTGELFF
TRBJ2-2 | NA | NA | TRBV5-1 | TGCGCCAGCAGGCAGGACGCGAACACCGGGGAGCTGTTTTTT | CASRQDANTGELFF
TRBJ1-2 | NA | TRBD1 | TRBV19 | TGTGCCAGTAGCGCCGGGACAGGGGTCTATGGCTACACCTTC | CASSAGTGVYGYTF
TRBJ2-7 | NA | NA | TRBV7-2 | TGTGCCAGCAGCTATGCCGGGGGTCCCTACGAGCAGTACTTC | CASSYAGGPYEQYF
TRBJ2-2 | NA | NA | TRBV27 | TGTGCCAGCAGTTTATTTTTTCGGTGGGGCACCGGGGAGCTGTTTTTT | CASSLFFRWGTGELFF
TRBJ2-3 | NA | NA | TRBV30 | TGTGCCTGGGTGGGCCAAAATGTACGTGATACGCAGTATTTT | CAWVGQNVRDTQYF
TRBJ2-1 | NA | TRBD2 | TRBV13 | TGTGCCAGCAGCTTATCCCGGACTAGCGGGAGGAATGAGCAGTTCTTC | CASSLSRTSGRNEQFF
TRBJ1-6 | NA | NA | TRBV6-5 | TGTGCCAGCAGACAAACAGGGTTGGCCCTCCACTTT | CASRQTGLALHF
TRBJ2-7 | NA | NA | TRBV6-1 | TGTGCCAGCAGTGAACAGGACGAGCAGTACTTC | CASSEQDEQYF
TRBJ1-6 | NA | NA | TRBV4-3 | TGCGCCAGCAGCCAAGATTCGGGCTTGGGGACTTCACCCCTCCACTTT | CASSQDSGLGTSPLHF
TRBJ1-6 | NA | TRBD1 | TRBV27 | TGTGCCAGCAGTTACGGACAGGGGGCAGGATCACCCCTCCACTTT | CASSYGQGAGSPLHF
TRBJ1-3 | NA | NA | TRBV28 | TGTGCCAGCAGTACTTCAGGGGCCTCTGGAAACACCATATATTTT | CASSTSGASGNTIYF
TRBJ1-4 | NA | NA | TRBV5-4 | TGTGCCAGCAGCTTGTTGGGAACTAATGAAAAACTGTTTTTT | CASSLLGTNEKLFF
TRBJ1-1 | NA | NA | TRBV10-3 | TGTGCCGCATCCCAGGGACTCGAAGCTTTCTTT | CAASQGLEAFF
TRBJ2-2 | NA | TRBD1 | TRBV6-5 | TGTGCCAGCAGTCCACACGTGGACAGGGCCGGGGAGCTGTTTTTT | CASSPHVDRAGELFF
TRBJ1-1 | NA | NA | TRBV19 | TGTGCCAGTAGTATGGTTCGATGGGGCACTGAAGCTTTCTTT | CASSMVRWGTEAFF
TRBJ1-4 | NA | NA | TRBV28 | TGTGCCAGCCGGGAGGGCGCGACTAATGAAAAACTGTTTTTT | CASREGATNEKLFF
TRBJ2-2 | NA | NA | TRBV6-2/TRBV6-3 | TGTGCCAGCAGTTACGCGCGGGGGAACACCGGGGAGCTGTTTTTT | CASSYARGNTGELFF
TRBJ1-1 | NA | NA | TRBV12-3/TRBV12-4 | TGTGTCGCTCCAGAGAACACTGAAGCTTTCTTT | CVAPENTEAFF
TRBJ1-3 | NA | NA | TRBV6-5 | TGTGCCAGCACCTCAGGGGACACTGGAAACACCATATATTTT | CASTSGDTGNTIYF
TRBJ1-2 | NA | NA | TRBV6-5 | TGTGCCAGCAATCAAAAGGGGGTAGGGGCCTATGGCTACACCTTC | CASNQKGVGAYGYTF
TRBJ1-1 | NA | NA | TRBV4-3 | TGCGCCAGCAGCCAAGATCGACAGATGGGGCCGGCGATTGGCACTGAAGCTTTCTTT | CASSQDRQMGPAIGTEAFF
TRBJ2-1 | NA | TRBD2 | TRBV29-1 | TGCAGCGTTGGGACTAGCGGGGCGACGTACAATGAGCAGTTCTTC | CSVGTSGATYNEQFF
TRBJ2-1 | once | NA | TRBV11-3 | TGTGCCAGCAGCTCGGACTCGACCTACAATGAGCAGTTCTTC | CASSSDSTYNEQFF
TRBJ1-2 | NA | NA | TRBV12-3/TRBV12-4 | TGTGCCAGCAGTTTTCAGGGGTCCTATGGCTACACCTTC | CASSFQGSYGYTF
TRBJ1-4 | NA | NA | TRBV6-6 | TGTGCCAGCAATGGGGGTTACGAAAAACTGTTTTTT | CASNGGYEKLFF
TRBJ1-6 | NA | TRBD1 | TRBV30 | TGTGCCTGGAAACATACAGGACAGGGGGACGCTTCACCCCTCCACTTT | CAWKHTGQGDASPLHF
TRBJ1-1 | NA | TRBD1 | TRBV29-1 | TGCAGCGGGTGGGACAGGAACACTGAAGCTTTCTTT | CSGWDRNTEAFF
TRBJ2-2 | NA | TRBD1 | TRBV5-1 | TGCGCCAGCAGCTTACAGGGACAGACAAGGAGCGGGGAGCTGTTTTTT | CASSLQGQTRSGELFF
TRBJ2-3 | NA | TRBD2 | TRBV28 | TGTGCCAGCAAAGGACTAGCGGGCACAGATACGCAGTATTTT | CASKGLAGTDTQYF
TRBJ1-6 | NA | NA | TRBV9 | TGTGCCAGCAGCCCCGGGGGGAATTCACCCCTCCACTTT | CASSPGGNSPLHF